This T cell receptor beta chain was sequenced for a study of blood T cell repertoires in COVID-19. Looking at the study overall: COVID-19 samples from acute and convalescent phases originated in the United States, Italy and Spain.

Methods used by the authors: Estimates of nucleated cell counts were drawn from the amplification of reference gene primers. The repertoire was sequenced with immunoSEQ multiplex PCR; TCRdb's copy has only in-frame clones and lacks some. V and J calls and clone size are those listed in that table; D and trimming were worked out from the DNA. This repertoire shows 70,000 to 75,000 clones, roughly 80% found once; its top ten account for roughly 5%. The CDR3 has 15 residues. The ends were cut back, 3 bases at V and 4 bases at J, with 11 bases in the middle. In germline, CDR1 is SGDLS, CDR2 YYNGEE. The source is a woman aged 80 or over with active or convalescent COVID-19. The sample was peripheral blood. V gene TRBV9 combines with J gene TRBJ1-6; a weak D match, TRBD1 (5 bases). CDR3 sequence (DNA): TGTGCCAGCAGCGCGGTGGGACTGTATAATTCACCCCTCCACTTT. Translation gives CASSAVGLYNSPLHF.